This T cell receptor (beta chain) was sequenced for a study of cytomegalovirus exposure and HLA in healthy donors. Study overall: Prior work identified around 100 million unique TCR beta sequences in roughly 190 million T cells. As released early, the data held 85 million to 95 million unique TCRs from HLA-typed donors.

Vbeta (60) and Jbeta (13) primers were used in the PCR. TCRdb keeps only in-frame clones here, not all; method: immunoSEQ multiplex PCR. This sample's table reports tens of thousands of clones. Germline CDR1 and CDR2: SGHTA and FQGNSA. Trimming removed 3 bases from V and 0 bases from J, with 6 bases in between. This CDR3 region has 13 residues. Note on this clone: Its antigen is undetermined.

The study's findings and limits: Relative to the approximately 700-donor mean, N-insertions were reportedly fewer in an Asian-associated ancestry cluster in a later analysis.

The sequenced material came from PBMCs. The receptor comes from a female donor in good health and CMV-seropositive. The chain couples TRBV7-2 to TRBJ2-7; unclear D gene. The CDR3 reads CASSLPNSYEQYF. In nucleotides, the CDR3 is TGTGCCAGCAGCTTGCCTAACTCCTACGAGCAGTACTTC.